The 21 T cell receptor beta chains listed next were all sequenced from one sample in a study of T cell changes during pregnancy in multiple sclerosis. The assay was immunoSEQ multiplex PCR, and TCRdb's table has in-frame clones only and misses some. This table holds 55,000 to 85,000 clones, under 95% found once. Source: peripheral blood, taken after pregnancy. These receptors all stem from a female donor with multiple sclerosis, enrolled in a pregnancy study.

V gene TRBV7-2 combines with J gene TRBJ2-7; 11 nucleotides match TRBD1. Germline CDR1 SGHTA, CDR2 FQGNSA. This CDR3 is 15 amino acids long. The trim removed 1 base at V and 6 bases at J, leaving 5 bases unmatched. DNA for the CDR3: TGTGCCAGCAGCTTAGTGGGGACAGGGGGTGTCGAGCAGTACTTC. Protein sequence: CASSLVGTGGVEQYF. The full variable domain, its missing parts supplied by reference TRBV7-2 and TRBJ2-7, is GAGVSQSPSNKVTEKGKDVELRCDPISGHTALYWYRQSLGQGLEFLIYFQGNSAPDKSGLPSDRFSAERTGGSVSTLTIQRTQQEDSAVYLCASSLVGTGGVEQYFGPGTRLTVT.

The chain employs TRBV7-9 and TRBJ1-1, with TRBD1 as a possible D gene (6 bases). Trimming cost V 3 bases and J 1 base, with 9 bases left between them. Germline V lookup: CDR1 SEHNR, CDR2 FQNEAQ (reference sequence). This CDR3 comprises 14 residues. The CDR3 sequence is CASSFLTGNTEAFF. The CDR3 coding sequence is TGTGCCAGCAGCTTTTTGACAGGGAACACTGAAGCTTTCTTT.

This chain connects TRBV10-2 to TRBJ2-2, with 9 bases fitting TRBD1. Germline CDR1 is WSHSY and CDR2 is SAAADI. V lost 11 bases to trimming and J lost 3 bases; unmatched junction nucleotides: 10. This CDR3 is built from 15 residues. The DNA of the CDR3 is TGCGCCCACCGACCGACAGGGGGTTACACCGGGGAGCTGTTTTTT. This gives the protein CAHRPTGGYTGELFF.

The rearrangement uses TRBV10-3 and TRBJ1-2; tentative D call: TRBD1 (6 bases). V lost 2 bases and J 4 bases, leaving 17 bases between the germline ends. The CDR3 covers 16 residues. CDR1 and CDR2 from the germline V gene are ENHRY and SYGVKD. The CDR3 protein is CAISENPIGQTYGYTF. CDR3 nucleotide sequence: TGTGCCATCAGTGAGAATCCTATCGGACAGACCTATGGCTACACCTTC.

The rearrangement uses TRBV5-1 and TRBJ2-2; maybe TRBD1 (5 bases). Trimming took 1 base from V and 4 from J, leaving 8 bases between them. CDR3 size: 14 residues. CDR1 is SGHRS, CDR2 YFSETQ, per germline. CDR3 nucleotide sequence: TGCGCCAGCAGCTTGATACAGGTCACCGGGGAGCTGTTTTTT. It codes for CASSLIQVTGELFF. The full variable domain, completed using reference TRBV5-1 and TRBJ2-2, is KAGVTQTPRYLIKTRGQQVTLSCSPISGHRSVSWYQQTPGQGLQFLFEYFSETQRNKGNFPGRFSGRQFSNSRSEMNVSTLELGDSALYLCASSLIQVTGELFFGEGSRLTVL.

The DNA for the CDR3 is TGCGCCAGCAGCCAGACGACGACAGGGGTAGGAAACACCATATATTTT. Its protein is CASSQTTTGVGNTIYF. The J gene is TRBJ1-3, the V gene TRBV4-1; the match to TRBD1 covers 8 bases. The CDR3 loop spans 16 amino acids. Germline loops: CDR1 MGHRA, CDR2 YSYEKL. The junction had 8 bases not matched to a gene; V was cut back by 3 bases and J by 4 bases.

V usage is TRBV18 and J usage is TRBJ2-7, with D unresolved. CDR1 is KGHSH, CDR2 LQKENI, per germline. This CDR3 spans 13 amino acids. Trimming stripped 3 bases from V and 6 bases from J, with 12 bases between. CDR3 sequence (DNA): TGTGCCAGCTCACCTTACGGGTCCGCCGAGCAGTACTTC. It translates to CASSPYGSAEQYF. Looking up the rest from reference TRBV18 and TRBJ2-7 gives the full variable domain: NAGVMQNPRHLVRRRGQEARLRCSPMKGHSHVYWYRQLPEEGLKFMVYLQKENIIDESGMPKERFSAEFPKEGPSILRIQQVVRGDSAAYFCASSPYGSAEQYFGPGTRLTVT.

This clone has just a few counts. The chain recombines TRBV6-1 with TRBJ1-5; no clear D gene. Germline CDR1 MNHNS, CDR2 SASEGT. The CDR3 length is 13 residues. CDR3 region: CASRNRGNQPQHF. The CDR3 DNA reads TGTGCGTCGCGGAATCGGGGCAATCAGCCCCAGCATTTT.

The V call is TRBV4-1, the J call TRBJ1-2, with D maybe TRBD1 (6 bases). The ends were cut back, 1 base at V and 6 bases at J, with 18 bases in the middle. The CDR3 spans 16 residues. Germline-derived CDR1 and CDR2 are MGHRA and YSYEKL. The CDR3 loop is CASSQGRQAPGDGYTF. CDR3 nucleotides: TGCGCCAGCAGCCAAGGGAGACAGGCTCCGGGCGATGGCTACACCTTC.

The gene calls are TRBV27 and TRBJ1-1; tentative D call: TRBD1 (5 bases). The CDR3 spans 15 residues. Germline V gene lookup returns CDR1 MNHEY and CDR2 SMNVEV (reference sequence). With 3 bases removed from V and 1 base from J, the gap between germline ends came to 12 bases. The CDR3 here is CASSLDNLGNTEAFF. Here the CDR3 DNA reads TGTGCCAGCAGTTTGGACAATTTGGGGAACACTGAAGCTTTCTTT.

The chain links TRBV19 to TRBJ1-3; the D is unclear. CDR1 LNHDA and CDR2 SQIVND come from the germline V gene (reference sequence). The CDR3 is 15 amino acids. The V end lost 8 bases, the J end lost 3 bases, and 17 bases lay between the germline ends. The CDR3 coding sequence is TGTGCCAGTTCGAGTGAGACGCGGTTTGGAAACACCATATATTTT. Residues: CASSSETRFGNTIYF.

The CDR3 loop is CSVAAGGGQTQYF. The CDR3 DNA reads TGCAGCGTTGCGGCAGGGGGCGGACAGACCCAGTACTTC. The chain carries TRBV29-1 and TRBJ2-5; TRBD1 agrees at 8 bases. CDR1 and CDR2 (germline): SQVTM, ANQGSEA. CDR3 length equals 13 residues. V was pared by 4 bases and J by 6 bases, with 7 bases of the junction left unmatched.

V usage is TRBV30 and J usage is TRBJ2-1; TRBD1 aligns across 7 bases. The germline gives CDR1 GTSNPN, CDR2 SVGIG (reference sequence). The trim removed 5 bases at V and 5 bases at J, leaving 6 bases unmatched. The length of the CDR3 is 13 residues. CDR3 sequence reads: CAWSGQANNEQFF. CDR3 in DNA: TGTGCCTGGTCAGGACAGGCAAACAATGAGCAGTTCTTC.

The genes are TRBV5-1 and TRBJ2-7, with 7 bases that match TRBD2. The germline V gene encodes CDR1 SGHRS and CDR2 YFSETQ. This CDR3 spans 15 amino acids. V was clipped by 3 bases and J by 3 bases; unmatched bases: 9. The DNA of the CDR3 is TGCGCCAGCAGCTACTGGACTAGTCCAGACTACGAGCAGTACTTC. Encoded protein: CASSYWTSPDYEQYF.

V and J are TRBV21-1 and TRBJ2-7; TRBD2 reflects the table's D call only, with no check against the DNA. TRBV21-1 is recorded as a pseudogene. This CDR3 has 16 residues. CDR3 loop: CASRITCTHRSYEQYF. DNA for the CDR3: TGTGCCAGCAGAATTACTTGCACCCACCGCTCCTACGAGCAGTACTTC.

The J gene is TRBJ1-3, the V gene TRBV18; the D gene is possibly TRBD1 (5 bases). CDR1 KGHSH and CDR2 LQKENI come from the germline V gene. This CDR3 spans 15 amino acids. V was clipped by 3 bases and J by 1 base, with 10 bases between them. The CDR3 DNA reads as TGTGCCAGCTCACCGACAGTTACTTCTGGAAACACCATATATTTT. Protein sequence: CASSPTVTSGNTIYF.

The CDR3 loop is CASIKTGGRSYEQYF. CDR3 nucleotide sequence: TGTGCCAGCATCAAGACAGGGGGAAGGTCCTACGAGCAGTACTTC. J is TRBJ2-7 and V is TRBV27, with 9 bases aligning to TRBD1. Germline V lookup: CDR1 MNHEY, CDR2 SMNVEV (reference sequence). Unmatched junction bases numbered 8, after V lost 7 bases and J lost 1 base. The CDR3 is made up of 15 amino acids.

V and J are TRBV18 and TRBJ2-7, with 8 bases that match TRBD2. V gave up 6 bases and J gave up 6 bases; unmatched junction bases: 10. Germline V CDR1 and CDR2: KGHSH, LQKENI. This CDR3 is 14 amino acids long. The CDR3 DNA reads as TGTGCCAGCTCTCGAGGACGGGAGGGCCTCGAGCAGTACTTC. It encodes CASSRGREGLEQYF.

This chain uses TRBV5-4 with TRBJ2-3, with D perhaps TRBD1 (5 bases). The germline V gene encodes CDR1 SGHNT and CDR2 YYREEE (reference sequence). This CDR3 has 13 residues. Trimming took off 7 bases at V and 2 bases at J, with 11 bases between the two ends. The CDR3 DNA reads TGTGCCAGCGAGGACACCGTCACAGATACGCAGTATTTT. Translating gives CASEDTVTDTQYF.

The genes are TRBV19 and TRBJ1-5; D gene unclear. Germline V gene lookup returns CDR1 LNHDA and CDR2 SQIVND (reference sequence). The V gene lost 6 bases and the J gene lost 0 bases, with 9 bases spanning the gap. The CDR3 is 14 amino acids. The CDR3 loop is CASSVRDSNQPQHF. The DNA for the CDR3 is TGTGCCAGTAGCGTGAGGGATAGCAATCAGCCCCAGCATTTT.

The V call is TRBV28, the J call TRBJ2-2, with 12 positions matching TRBD2. The CDR3 has 16 residues. With V trimmed by 3 bases and J by 5 bases, 4 bases remained unmatched. Germline-derived CDR1 and CDR2 are MDHEN and SYDVKM. The CDR3 DNA is TGTGCCAGCAGTTTTTGGACTAGCGGGACTACCGGGGAGCTGTTTTTT. This codes for CASSFWTSGTTGELFF.